The sequence of this TCR beta chain was determined in a study of cytomegalovirus exposure and HLA in healthy donors. Study-wide results and caveats: Later work showed greater clonal expansion in HLA-associated TCR beta chains than in equally common others. Most TCR beta V segments were productive about 87% or about 30% of the time in an earlier analysis. A later analysis found common viral pathogens apparently linked to several of the most significant clusters. Altogether, some 170 TCR beta chains were recorded as cytomegalovirus-associated.

V was pared by 8 bases and J by 6 bases, with 11 bases between. Germline CDR1 and CDR2: SGHAT and FQNNGV. There are 11 residues in the CDR3. The PCR used 60 Vbeta and 13 Jbeta primers. Profiled with immunoSEQ multiplex PCR; TCRdb holds only in-frame clones, not every one. The sample table includes 85,000 or so clones. Comment on this clone: Its antigen is undetermined.

Sequences were obtained from PBMCs. The chain combines TRBV11-2 with TRBJ2-7, with no clear D. This receptor was identified in a woman in her thirties in good health and CMV-seronegative. CDR3 sequence: CASCNTAEQYF. CDR3 in DNA: TGTGCCAGCTGCAACACAGCCGAGCAGTACTTC.